The clone carrying this TCR beta chain appeared a few times. Its target is not known. This entry comes from a study of cytomegalovirus exposure and HLA in healthy donors. Study at large: Ancestry clustering placed 70% to 90% of under 450 genotyped donors in the Caucasian-associated cluster.

With 60 Vbeta and 13 Jbeta primers, the PCR was carried out. Assay used: immunoSEQ multiplex PCR; TCRdb lists only in-frame clones, some missing. In the table there are about 130,000 clones, around 9% of which are singletons. General study findings and limits: A missense DCLRE1C variant was associated with V- and J-gene trimming of TCR beta chains in a later analysis, and an independent cohort replicated the association. TCR beta V segments were, for the most part, productive about 87% or about 30% of the time in an earlier analysis.

The germline V gene encodes CDR1 SQVTM and CDR2 ANQGSEA. The ends lost 2 bases at V and 2 bases at J; junction bases unmatched: 4. The CDR3 extends over 14 amino acids. This TCR was sampled from a woman aged 40 to 55 in good health and CMV-seropositive. Source material: PBMCs. The chain has TRBV29-1 and TRBJ2-7; 9 bases agree with TRBD1. CDR3 DNA: TGCAGCGTTGAACTCACAGGGGGCCCCTACGAGCAGTACTTC. Its translation: CSVELTGGPYEQYF.